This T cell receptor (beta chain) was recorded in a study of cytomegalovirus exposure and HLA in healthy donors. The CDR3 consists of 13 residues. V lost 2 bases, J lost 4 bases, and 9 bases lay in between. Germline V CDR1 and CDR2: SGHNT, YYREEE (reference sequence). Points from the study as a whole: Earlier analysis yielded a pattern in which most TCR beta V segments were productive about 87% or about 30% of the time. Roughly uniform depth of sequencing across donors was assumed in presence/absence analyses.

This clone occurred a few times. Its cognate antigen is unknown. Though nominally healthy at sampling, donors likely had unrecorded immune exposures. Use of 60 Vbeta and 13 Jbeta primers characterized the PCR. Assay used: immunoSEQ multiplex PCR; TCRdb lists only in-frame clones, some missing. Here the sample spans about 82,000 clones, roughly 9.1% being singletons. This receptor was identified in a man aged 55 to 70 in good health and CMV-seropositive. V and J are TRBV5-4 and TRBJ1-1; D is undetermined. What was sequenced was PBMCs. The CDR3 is CASSFGLSTEAFF. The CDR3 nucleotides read TGTGCCAGCAGCTTCGGGTTGAGCACTGAAGCTTTCTTT.